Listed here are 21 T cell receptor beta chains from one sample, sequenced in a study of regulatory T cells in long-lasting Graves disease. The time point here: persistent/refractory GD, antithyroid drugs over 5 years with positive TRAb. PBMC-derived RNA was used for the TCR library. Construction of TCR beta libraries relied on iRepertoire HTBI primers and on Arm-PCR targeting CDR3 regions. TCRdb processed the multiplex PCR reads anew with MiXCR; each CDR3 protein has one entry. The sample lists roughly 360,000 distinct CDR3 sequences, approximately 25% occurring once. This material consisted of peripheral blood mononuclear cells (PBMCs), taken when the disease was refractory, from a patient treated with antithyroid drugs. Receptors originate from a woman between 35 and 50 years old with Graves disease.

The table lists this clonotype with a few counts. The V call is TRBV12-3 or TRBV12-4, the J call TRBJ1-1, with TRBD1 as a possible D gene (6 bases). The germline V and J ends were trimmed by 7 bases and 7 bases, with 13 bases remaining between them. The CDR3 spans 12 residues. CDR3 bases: TGTGCCAGCAATCCTGGGGGCGGTGAAGCTTTCTTT. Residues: CASNPGGGEAFF.

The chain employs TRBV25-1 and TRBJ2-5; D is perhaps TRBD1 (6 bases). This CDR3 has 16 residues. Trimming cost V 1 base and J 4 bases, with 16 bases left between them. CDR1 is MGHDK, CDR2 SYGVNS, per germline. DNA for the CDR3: TGTGCCAGCAGTGAATTATACCAGGGGCGGAGAGAGACCCAGTACTTC. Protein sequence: CASSELYQGRRETQYF.

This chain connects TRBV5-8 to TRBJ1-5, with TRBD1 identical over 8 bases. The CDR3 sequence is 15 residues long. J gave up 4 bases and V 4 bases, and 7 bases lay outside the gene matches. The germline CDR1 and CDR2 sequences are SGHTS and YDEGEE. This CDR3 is CASSAPTGVNQPQHF. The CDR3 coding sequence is TGTGCCAGCAGCGCCCCGACAGGGGTAAATCAGCCCCAGCATTTT.

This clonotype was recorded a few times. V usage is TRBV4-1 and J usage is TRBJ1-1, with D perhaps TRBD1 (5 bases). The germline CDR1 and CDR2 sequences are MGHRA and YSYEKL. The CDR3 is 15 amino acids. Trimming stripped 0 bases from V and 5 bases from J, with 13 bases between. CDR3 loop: CASSQDLQGRTEAFF. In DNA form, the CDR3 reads TGCGCCAGCAGCCAAGATCTGCAGGGACGAACTGAAGCTTTCTTT.

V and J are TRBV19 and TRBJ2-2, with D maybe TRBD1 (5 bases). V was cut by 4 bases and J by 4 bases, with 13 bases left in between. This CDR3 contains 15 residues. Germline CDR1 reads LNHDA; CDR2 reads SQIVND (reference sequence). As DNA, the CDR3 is TGTGCCAGTAGTAAGGGGCAGGGCTTCACCGGGGAGCTGTTTTTT. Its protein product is CASSKGQGFTGELFF. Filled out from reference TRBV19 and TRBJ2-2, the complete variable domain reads DGGITQSPKYLFRKEGQNVTLSCEQNLNHDAMYWYRQDPGQGLRLIYYSQIVNDFQKGDIAEGYSVSREKKESFPLTVTSAQKNPTAFYLCASSKGQGFTGELFFGEGSRLTVL.

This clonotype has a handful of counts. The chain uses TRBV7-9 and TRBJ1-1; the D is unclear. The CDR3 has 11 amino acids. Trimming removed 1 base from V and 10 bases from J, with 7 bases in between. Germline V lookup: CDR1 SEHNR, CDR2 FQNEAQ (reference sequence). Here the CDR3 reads CASSLGEGAFF. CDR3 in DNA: TGTGCCAGCAGCTTAGGTGAGGGAGCTTTCTTT.

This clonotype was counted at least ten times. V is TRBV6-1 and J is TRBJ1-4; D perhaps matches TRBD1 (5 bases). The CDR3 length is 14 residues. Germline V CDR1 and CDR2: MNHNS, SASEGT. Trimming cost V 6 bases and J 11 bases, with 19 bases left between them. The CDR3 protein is CASSAAAGMGKLFF. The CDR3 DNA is TGTGCCAGCAGCGCGGCGGCAGGGATGGGGAAACTGTTTTTT.

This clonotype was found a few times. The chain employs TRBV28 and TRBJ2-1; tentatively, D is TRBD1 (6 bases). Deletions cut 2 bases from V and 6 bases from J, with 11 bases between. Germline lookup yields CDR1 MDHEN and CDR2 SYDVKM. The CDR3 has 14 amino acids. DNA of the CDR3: TGTGCCAGCAGTTTAATCTACAGGGTCAATGAGCAGTTCTTC. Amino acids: CASSLIYRVNEQFF.

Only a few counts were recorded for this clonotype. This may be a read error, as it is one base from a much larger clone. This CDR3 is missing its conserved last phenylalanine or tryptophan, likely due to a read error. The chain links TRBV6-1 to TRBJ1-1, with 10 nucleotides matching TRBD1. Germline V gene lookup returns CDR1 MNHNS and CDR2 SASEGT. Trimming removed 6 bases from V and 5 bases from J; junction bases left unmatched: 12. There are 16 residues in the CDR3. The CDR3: CASSKSGQGVWTEAFL. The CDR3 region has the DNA TGTGCCAGCAGCAAATCAGGACAGGGGGTGTGGACTGAAGCTTTCCTT.

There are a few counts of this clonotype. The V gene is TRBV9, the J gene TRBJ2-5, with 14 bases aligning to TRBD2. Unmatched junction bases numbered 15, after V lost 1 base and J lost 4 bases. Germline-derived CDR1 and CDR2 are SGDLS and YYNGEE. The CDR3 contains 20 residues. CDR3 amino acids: CASSVRGGGVGTSGRETQYF. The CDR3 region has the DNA TGTGCCAGCAGCGTAAGAGGAGGGGGGGTAGGGACTAGCGGGAGAGAGACCCAGTACTTC.

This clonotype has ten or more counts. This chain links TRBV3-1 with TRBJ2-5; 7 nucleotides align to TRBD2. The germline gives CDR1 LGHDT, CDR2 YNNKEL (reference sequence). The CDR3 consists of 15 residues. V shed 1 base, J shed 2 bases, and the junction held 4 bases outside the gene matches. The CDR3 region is CASSQVRREQETQYF. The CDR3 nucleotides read TGTGCCAGCAGCCAAGTACGGCGGGAGCAAGAGACCCAGTACTTC.

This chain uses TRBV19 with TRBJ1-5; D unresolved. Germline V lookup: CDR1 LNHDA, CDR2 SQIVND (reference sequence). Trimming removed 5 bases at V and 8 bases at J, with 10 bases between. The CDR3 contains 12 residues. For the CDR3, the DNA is TGTGCCAGTAGTGACCCGCCGGAGCCCCAGCATTTT. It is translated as CASSDPPEPQHF.

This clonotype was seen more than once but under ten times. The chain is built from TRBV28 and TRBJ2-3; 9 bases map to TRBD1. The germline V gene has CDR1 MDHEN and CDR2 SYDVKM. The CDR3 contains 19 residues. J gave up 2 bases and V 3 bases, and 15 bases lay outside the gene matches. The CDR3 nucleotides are TGTGCCAGCAGTTTGATCATGCCCCTACAGGGGGCTGTCACAGATACGCAGTATTTT. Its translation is CASSLIMPLQGAVTDTQYF.

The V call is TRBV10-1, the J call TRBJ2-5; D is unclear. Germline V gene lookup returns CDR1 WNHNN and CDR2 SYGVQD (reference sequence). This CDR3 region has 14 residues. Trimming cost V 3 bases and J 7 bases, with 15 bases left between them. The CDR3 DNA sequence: TGCGCCAGCAGTGAATACCGGGTACTCGGGACCCAGTACTTC. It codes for CASSEYRVLGTQYF.

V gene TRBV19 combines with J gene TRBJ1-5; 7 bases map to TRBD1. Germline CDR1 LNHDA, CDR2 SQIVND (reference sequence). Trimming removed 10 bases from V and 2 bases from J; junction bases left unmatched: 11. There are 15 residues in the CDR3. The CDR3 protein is CATERQGIGNQPQHF. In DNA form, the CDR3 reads TGTGCCACCGAACGACAGGGAATTGGCAATCAGCCCCAGCATTTT.

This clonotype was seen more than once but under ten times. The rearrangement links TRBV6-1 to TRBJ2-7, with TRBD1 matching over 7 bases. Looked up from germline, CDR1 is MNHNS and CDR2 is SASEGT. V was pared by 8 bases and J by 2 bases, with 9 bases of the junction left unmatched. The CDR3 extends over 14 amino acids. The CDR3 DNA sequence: TGTGCCAGCGAAGAGGGGACAGCCACCTACGAGCAGTACTTC. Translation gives CASEEGTATYEQYF.

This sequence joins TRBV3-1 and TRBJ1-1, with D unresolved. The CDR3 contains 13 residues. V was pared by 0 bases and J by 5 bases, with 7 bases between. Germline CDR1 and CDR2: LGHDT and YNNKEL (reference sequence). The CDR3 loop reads CASSQESWTEAFF. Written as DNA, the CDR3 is TGTGCCAGCAGCCAAGAGTCGTGGACTGAAGCTTTCTTT.

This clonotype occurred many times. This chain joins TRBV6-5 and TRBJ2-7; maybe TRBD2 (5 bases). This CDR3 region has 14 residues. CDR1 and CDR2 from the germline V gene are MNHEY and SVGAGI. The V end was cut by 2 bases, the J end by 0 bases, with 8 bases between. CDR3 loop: CASSYTGSSYEQYF. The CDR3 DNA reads TGTGCCAGCAGTTACACGGGAAGCTCCTACGAGCAGTACTTC.

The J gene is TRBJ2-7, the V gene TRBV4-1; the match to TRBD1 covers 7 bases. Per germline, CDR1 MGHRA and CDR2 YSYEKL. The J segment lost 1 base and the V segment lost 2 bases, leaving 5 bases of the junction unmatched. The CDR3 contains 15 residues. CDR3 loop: CASSQPGTASYEQYF. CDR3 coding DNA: TGCGCCAGCAGCCAACCCGGGACAGCTTCCTACGAGCAGTACTTC.

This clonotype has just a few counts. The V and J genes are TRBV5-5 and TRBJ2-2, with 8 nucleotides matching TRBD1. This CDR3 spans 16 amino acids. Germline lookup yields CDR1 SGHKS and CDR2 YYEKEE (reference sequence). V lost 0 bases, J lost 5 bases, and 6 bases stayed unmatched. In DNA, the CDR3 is TGTGCCAGCAGCTTGGTGTGGCAGGGGGCGACCGGGGAGCTGTTTTTT. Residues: CASSLVWQGATGELFF.

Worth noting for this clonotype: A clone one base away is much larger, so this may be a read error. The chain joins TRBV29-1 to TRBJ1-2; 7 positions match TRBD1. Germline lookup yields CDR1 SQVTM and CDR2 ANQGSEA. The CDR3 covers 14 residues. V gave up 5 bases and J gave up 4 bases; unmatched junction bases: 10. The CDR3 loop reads CSVTQGGLSYGYTF. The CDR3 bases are TGCAGCGTTACGCAGGGGGGTTTAAGCTATGGCTACACCTTC.